This TCR beta chain was obtained from a study of blood T cell repertoires in COVID-19. Overall study: COVID-19 samples, acute and convalescent, were from the United States, Italy and Spain. Sources were T cells, B-cell-depleted T cells, or PBMCs; the material itself was cDNA or gDNA.

Residents of 24 US areas, aged about 18 to 89 years, made up the participants. Two consecutive negative NP/OP PCR tests, clearance, or resolved symptoms defined Cohort 3 recovery. The germline V gene encodes CDR1 GTSNPN and CDR2 SVGIG (reference sequence). The CDR3 consists of 15 residues. The V end was cut by 4 bases, the J end by 4 bases, with 17 bases between. Measured with immunoSEQ multiplex PCR; TCRdb has only the in-frame clones, and not every one. The table shows about 310,000 clones, with over 80% occurring only once. This clonotype was obtained from a young woman who had recovered from COVID-19. Input material: PBMCs or T cells enriched from blood (not recorded which). V usage is TRBV30 and J usage is TRBJ2-1, with D tentatively TRBD1 (6 bases). CDR3 sequence: CAWKQRDTNYNEQFF. CDR3 DNA sequence: TGTGCCTGGAAACAACGGGACACCAATTACAATGAGCAGTTCTTC.